This TCR beta chain was sequenced during a study of T cell responses to AZD1222 COVID-19 vaccine. Study-level findings and limits: Two AZD1222 administrations were followed by greater Spike-specific TCR breadth and depth. Clonal diversity was possibly underestimated, and the donors were mostly white British, with more females. Among those given AZD1222, only 6 or 7 were seropositive at baseline. Samples come after the peak T cell response, not at day 14.

In the case of this clone: What it binds is not known.

Clones were sequenced by immunoSEQ multiplex PCR, and TCRdb holds only the in-frame ones, with some missing. The data contain about 57,000 clones, around 86% of them singletons. Trimming removed 0 bases at V and 3 bases at J, with 13 bases between. This CDR3 is built from 15 residues. Germline-derived CDR1 and CDR2 are SGHNT and YYREEE (reference sequence). Sequenced material: peripheral blood, taken on day 0 of AZD1222 vaccination. This sequence originates from an adult in good health. The chain links TRBV5-4 to TRBJ2-7; the D gene is possibly TRBD2 (5 bases). Here the CDR3 reads CASSLAPAEGYEQYF. The CDR3 DNA sequence: TGTGCCAGCAGCTTGGCTCCAGCGGAAGGCTACGAGCAGTACTTC.